This T cell receptor beta chain was recovered during a study of blood T cell repertoires in COVID-19. Study-wide context: Specimens from acute and convalescent COVID-19 originated in the United States, Italy and Spain. PBMCs, B-cell-depleted T cells, or T cells provided the cDNA or gDNA that made up the material.

The germline V gene has CDR1 SGHRS and CDR2 YFSETQ. V shed 3 bases, J shed 3 bases, and the junction held 7 bases outside the gene matches. This CDR3 comprises 17 residues. In the original processing: Reference gene primer amplification gave estimated nucleated cell counts. The table came from immunoSEQ multiplex PCR; TCRdb's copy has only in-frame clones and leaves some out. D and trimming were read from the DNA, whereas the V and J calls and clone size are those reported in that table. The top ten clones hold 1.5% to 2% of a sample with some 170,000 clones, roughly 87% of them seen once. The V call is TRBV5-1, the J call TRBJ1-6, with 9 bases fitting TRBD1. Sequencing was done on a sample of peripheral blood. The sequence was collected from a woman in her forties or fifties with acute or convalescent COVID-19. CDR3 in DNA: TGCGCCAGCAGCTCGGGACAGGGCATAGACTATAATTCACCCCTCCACTTT. It codes for CASSSGQGIDYNSPLHF.